A single sample is the source of the 30 T cell receptor beta chains below, sequenced in a study of cytomegalovirus exposure and HLA in healthy donors. With 60 Vbeta and 13 Jbeta primers, the PCR was carried out. Some clones are missing from TCRdb's copy, which holds only in-frame ones; the method was immunoSEQ multiplex PCR. The sample lists about 200,000 clones, 65% to 85% seen once, with about 1.5% in the top ten. Sequencing used PBMCs. All receptors derive from a man aged 45-60 years in good health and CMV-seronegative.

The chain employs TRBV2 and TRBJ2-3; 10 bases map to TRBD2. There are 16 residues in the CDR3. Germline CDR1 and CDR2: SNHLY and FYNNEI. Trimming cost V 4 bases and J 0 bases; bases outside gene matches: 4. The CDR3 reads CASSGVAGGSTDTQYF. The CDR3 nucleotides are TGTGCCAGCAGTGGGGTAGCGGGAGGAAGCACAGATACGCAGTATTTT.

The J gene is TRBJ1-5, the V gene TRBV19, with no clear D. The germline V gene encodes CDR1 LNHDA and CDR2 SQIVND (reference sequence). This CDR3 has 15 residues. Trimming cost V 0 bases and J 0 bases, with 6 bases left between them. The CDR3 DNA is TGTGCCAGTAGTATAGAAGCGTATAGCAATCAGCCCCAGCATTTT. As protein: CASSIEAYSNQPQHF.

The chain employs TRBV23-1 and TRBJ2-3; D might be TRBD2 (5 bases). TRBV23-1 counts as an open reading frame of uncertain function. V shed 1 base and J shed 1 base, with 6 bases lying between them. The CDR3 runs 14 residues. The CDR3 sequence is CASSQWGGTDTQYF. The CDR3 DNA reads TGCGCCAGCAGTCAATGGGGAGGCACAGATACGCAGTATTTT.

This clone was counted between two and nine times. The V gene is TRBV14, the J gene TRBJ1-3, with D possibly being TRBD1 (5 bases). The CDR3 length is 16 residues. The V end was cut by 5 bases, the J end by 7 bases, with 21 bases between. Looked up from germline, CDR1 is SGHDN and CDR2 is FVKESK. The CDR3 loop reads CASSSRTPQVGNTIYF. The CDR3 coding sequence is TGTGCCAGCAGCTCCCGGACACCACAAGTCGGTAACACCATATATTTT.

The V gene is TRBV9, the J gene TRBJ1-1; D remains unclear. Germline CDR1 reads SGDLS; CDR2 reads YYNGEE. V lost 0 bases and J lost 3, with 6 bases in between. This CDR3 contains 13 residues. The CDR3 bases are TGTGCCAGCAGCGTAGCTGGGCACACTGAAGCTTTCTTT. This codes for CASSVAGHTEAFF.

In this sample, this clone turned up a few times. The V call is TRBV5-1, the J call TRBJ2-7; 8 nucleotides match TRBD2. Germline V CDR1 and CDR2: SGHRS, YFSETQ. Trimming took 4 bases from V and 7 from J; bases not matched to a gene: 16. The CDR3 has 16 amino acids. The CDR3 loop reads CASSTRPTSERGEQYF. As DNA, the CDR3 is TGCGCCAGCAGCACACGCCCGACTAGCGAGAGGGGGGAGCAGTACTTC.

CDR3 in DNA: TGTGCCAGCTCACCTTTAGCGGGAGGGAATAATGAGCAGTTCTTC. It is translated as CASSPLAGGNNEQFF. The gene calls are TRBV18 and TRBJ2-1; 11 bases line up with TRBD2. CDR3 length equals 15 residues. CDR1 is KGHSH, CDR2 LQKENI, per germline. V gave up 3 bases and J gave up 7 bases; unmatched junction bases: 5.

This chain uses TRBV6-7 with TRBJ1-2; TRBD1 might be the D (6 bases). TRBV6-7 falls under the ORF class, with uncertain function. V shed 5 bases and J shed 7 bases, with 35 bases lying between them. CDR3 length equals 20 residues. This CDR3 reads CASSQVRVCTGKGAYSGYTF. CDR3 DNA: TGTGCCAGCAGTCAAGTCCGGGTCTGTACAGGGAAAGGGGCATATAGTGGCTACACCTTC.

CDR3 amino acids: CASARQIQETQYF. The CDR3 bases are TGTGCCAGCGCCCGACAGATCCAAGAGACCCAGTACTTC. The chain uses TRBV19 and TRBJ2-5, with D perhaps matching TRBD1 (5 bases). CDR1 is LNHDA, CDR2 SQIVND, per germline (reference sequence). With 9 bases removed from V and 1 base from J, the gap between germline ends came to 12 bases. The CDR3 runs to 13 residues.

The V call is TRBV5-1, the J call TRBJ1-5; maybe TRBD1 (6 bases). This CDR3 region has 15 residues. Germline-derived CDR1 and CDR2 are SGHRS and YFSETQ. Trimming cost V 0 bases and J 4 bases, with 11 bases left between them. CDR3 in DNA: TGCGCCAGCAGCTTGGCTGGACAGCCTAATCAGCCCCAGCATTTT. Translating gives CASSLAGQPNQPQHF.

The gene calls are TRBV9 and TRBJ2-1; the match to TRBD2 covers 11 bases. The V and J ends lost 4 bases and 7 bases, in that order; junction bases with no gene match: 10. CDR3 size: 16 residues. Germline V gene sequence: CDR1 SGDLS, CDR2 YYNGEE. CDR3 sequence (DNA): TGTGCCAGCAGCCCCCTTGCTAGCGGGGGGCTTAATGAGCAGTTCTTC. The encoded protein is CASSPLASGGLNEQFF. Together with reference TRBV9 and TRBJ2-1, the CDR3 gives the full variable domain: DSGVTQTPKHLITATGQRVTLRCSPRSGDLSVYWYQQSLDQGLQFLIQYYNGEERAKGNILERFSAQQFPDLHSELNLSSLELGDSALYFCASSPLASGGLNEQFFGPGTRLTVL.

The chain combines TRBV30 with TRBJ1-1, with D possibly being TRBD1 (6 bases). Germline-derived CDR1 and CDR2 are GTSNPN and SVGIG (reference sequence). The CDR3 runs 13 residues. Deletions cut 3 bases from V and 3 bases from J, with 11 bases between. For the CDR3, the DNA is TGTGCCTGGAGGGGGGCCCGGTACACTGAAGCTTTCTTT. Translating gives CAWRGARYTEAFF.

The chain couples TRBV28 to TRBJ1-1; D call uncertain. Germline lookup yields CDR1 MDHEN and CDR2 SYDVKM. The V gene lost 1 base and the J gene lost 1 base, with 4 bases spanning the gap. The CDR3 contains 13 residues. CDR3 loop: CASSLYGNTEAFF. As DNA, the CDR3 is TGTGCCAGCAGTTTATACGGGAACACTGAAGCTTTCTTT. The full variable domain, completed using reference TRBV28 and TRBJ1-1, is DVKVTQSSRYLVKRTGEKVFLECVQDMDHENMFWYRQDPGLGLRLIYFSYDVKMKEKGDIPEGYSVSREKKERFSLILESASTNQTSMYLCASSLYGNTEAFFGQGTRLTVV.

This clone was recorded once. The genes are TRBV11-2 and TRBJ2-1; D is perhaps TRBD1 (6 bases). Between the trimmed V and J ends, which lost 2 bases and 0 bases, there was a span of 14 bases. The germline CDR1 and CDR2 sequences are SGHAT and FQNNGV. The CDR3 is 17 amino acids. The CDR3 region has the DNA TGTGCCAGCAGCTTAAACAACAGGGTTAGCTCCTACAATGAGCAGTTCTTC. Translated: CASSLNNRVSSYNEQFF. Full variable domain (remainder filled in from reference TRBV11-2 and TRBJ2-1): EAGVAQSPRYKIIEKRQSVAFWCNPISGHATLYWYQQILGQGPKLLIQFQNNGVVDDSQLPKDRFSAERLKGVDSTLKIQPAKLEDSAVYLCASSLNNRVSSYNEQFFGPGTRLTVL.

The chain has TRBV7-2 and TRBJ2-7, with 8 bases fitting TRBD2. The germline gives CDR1 SGHTA, CDR2 FQGNSA. This CDR3 region has 14 residues. Trimming cost V 6 bases and J 3 bases; bases outside gene matches: 7. DNA for the CDR3: TGTGCCAGCAGGGCTACTAGCGGCCTCTACGAGCAGTACTTC. Amino acids: CASRATSGLYEQYF. The full variable domain, completed using reference TRBV7-2 and TRBJ2-7, is GAGVSQSPSNKVTEKGKDVELRCDPISGHTALYWYRQSLGQGLEFLIYFQGNSAPDKSGLPSDRFSAERTGGSVSTLTIQRTQQEDSAVYLCASRATSGLYEQYFGPGTRLTVT.

The CDR3 spells CASMASGQETQYF. DNA of the CDR3: TGCGCCAGCATGGCTAGCGGCCAAGAGACCCAGTACTTC. V and J are TRBV10-1 and TRBJ2-5; 7 bases fit TRBD2. Germline values: CDR1 WNHNN, CDR2 SYGVQD (reference sequence). CDR3 length equals 13 residues. V was clipped by 7 bases and J by 1 base; unmatched bases: 3.

The V gene is TRBV27, the J gene TRBJ2-5, with 7 bases lining up with TRBD1. Looked up from germline, CDR1 is MNHEY and CDR2 is SMNVEV (reference sequence). The CDR3 runs 16 residues. The junction had 9 bases not matched to a gene; V was cut back by 5 bases and J by 0 bases. CDR3 loop: CASSLRQGTYQETQYF. CDR3 nucleotide sequence: TGTGCCAGCAGTCTACGACAGGGAACCTACCAAGAGACCCAGTACTTC.

The rearrangement uses TRBV19 and TRBJ2-2; weak D call: TRBD1 (5 bases). The CDR3 loop spans 16 amino acids. V was pared by 0 bases and J by 2 bases, with 10 bases between. Germline V gives CDR1 LNHDA, CDR2 SQIVND (reference sequence). This CDR3 is CASSIDRTLNTGELFF. As DNA, the CDR3 is TGTGCCAGTAGTATAGACAGGACACTAAACACCGGGGAGCTGTTTTTT.

The chain combines TRBV6-5 with TRBJ1-5, with 10 positions matching TRBD1. Germline assignment: CDR1 MNHEY and CDR2 SVGAGI. The CDR3 length is 15 residues. V lost 6 bases, J lost 5 bases, and 7 bases stayed unmatched. The CDR3 DNA follows: TGTGCCAGCAGGACAGGGGGCCAGTGGGATCAGCCCCAGCATTTT. Translating it yields CASRTGGQWDQPQHF.

The chain is built from TRBV30 and TRBJ1-2; a weak D match, TRBD1 (5 bases). The germline V gene encodes CDR1 GTSNPN and CDR2 SVGIG (reference sequence). V lost 0 bases to trimming and J lost 8 bases, with 10 bases between them. This CDR3 has 12 amino acids. Here the CDR3 DNA reads TGTGCCTGGAGTGTAGAAAGGGGAGGCTACACCTTC. Its protein product is CAWSVERGGYTF.

V and J are TRBV5-1 and TRBJ2-1; possible D gene TRBD2, 5 bases. The V and J ends lost 4 bases and 7 bases respectively, with 18 bases between them. From germline, CDR1 is SGHRS and CDR2 YFSETQ. The CDR3 extends over 15 amino acids. The CDR3 bases are TGCGCCAGCAGCGAGCCCACGGGGTCTGGGAATGAGCAGTTCTTC. Translation gives CASSEPTGSGNEQFF.

The rearrangement uses TRBV11-3 and TRBJ2-1, with 7 bases lining up with TRBD1. V shed 0 bases, J shed 1 base, and the junction held 3 bases outside the gene matches. Germline assignment: CDR1 SGHNT and CDR2 YENEEA. The CDR3 is 16 amino acids. The CDR3 nucleotides are TGTGCCAGCAGCTTAGACACAGGGGCTTCCTACAATGAGCAGTTCTTC. Protein sequence: CASSLDTGASYNEQFF.

The genes are TRBV5-1 and TRBJ2-3, with 8 positions matching TRBD1. This CDR3 spans 16 amino acids. The trim removed 3 bases at V and 3 bases at J, leaving 9 bases unmatched. CDR1 and CDR2 (germline): SGHRS, YFSETQ. The CDR3 nucleotides read TGCGCCAGCAGCTCCAACAGGGGGTCAGTTACAGATACGCAGTATTTT. Residues: CASSSNRGSVTDTQYF. The whole variable domain, filled in from reference TRBV5-1 and TRBJ2-3, reads KAGVTQTPRYLIKTRGQQVTLSCSPISGHRSVSWYQQTPGQGLQFLFEYFSETQRNKGNFPGRFSGRQFSNSRSEMNVSTLELGDSALYLCASSSNRGSVTDTQYFGPGTRLTVL.

The chain combines TRBV29-1 with TRBJ2-7; 8 bases agree with TRBD2. Trimming at V came to 3 bases and at J to 2 bases, leaving 12 bases not matched to a gene. CDR1 is SQVTM, CDR2 ANQGSEA, per germline. CDR3 size: 16 residues. CDR3 sequence reads: CSVEIGSGSSPYEQYF. CDR3 sequence (DNA): TGCAGCGTTGAGATAGGGAGCGGGAGCTCCCCCTACGAGCAGTACTTC.

The V and J genes are TRBV30 and TRBJ2-3, with D possibly matching TRBD2 (5 bases). CDR3 length: 13 amino acids. Trimming stripped 7 bases from V and 6 bases from J, with 17 bases between. Germline values: CDR1 GTSNPN, CDR2 SVGIG (reference sequence). The CDR3 loop is CASDRGSWDTQYF. CDR3 bases: TGTGCCTCCGATCGAGGGAGTTGGGATACGCAGTATTTT.

The chain is built from TRBV28 and TRBJ1-4; 10 nucleotides agree with TRBD1. V lost 4 bases, J lost 8 bases, and 10 bases stayed unmatched. The length of the CDR3 is 16 residues. Germline V gives CDR1 MDHEN, CDR2 SYDVKM. CDR3 DNA: TGTGCCAGCAGTTCAGACTGGGACAGGGGAAGAGAAAAACTGTTTTTT. Encoded protein: CASSSDWDRGREKLFF.

V and J are TRBV4-1 and TRBJ1-4, with D possibly TRBD1 on 5 matching bases. Germline CDR1 reads MGHRA; CDR2 reads YSYEKL. Between the trimmed V and J ends, which lost 0 bases and 8 bases, there was a span of 13 bases. This CDR3 has 15 amino acids. This chain's CDR3 is CASSQDGATGEKLFF. CDR3 DNA: TGCGCCAGCAGCCAAGATGGGGCAACTGGGGAAAAACTGTTTTTT.

V gene TRBV27 combines with J gene TRBJ2-1; TRBD2 matches at 10 bases. The germline CDR1 and CDR2 sequences are MNHEY and SMNVEV (reference sequence). V was pared by 6 bases and J by 4 bases, with 6 bases of the junction left unmatched. The CDR3 has 15 amino acids. The CDR3, as DNA: TGTGCCAGCAGGACCGGGACTAGCGTGTACAATGAGCAGTTCTTC. This sequence encodes CASRTGTSVYNEQFF.

The V gene is TRBV6-5, the J gene TRBJ2-7; possibly TRBD1 for D (6 bases). Per the germline V gene, CDR1 is MNHEY and CDR2 is SVGAGI. Trimming stripped 6 bases from V and 7 bases from J, with 19 bases between. CDR3 length: 14 amino acids. CDR3 nucleotide sequence: TGTGCCAGCAGGGCGACAGGAGTTCCTGGGGAGCAGTACTTC. Amino acid sequence: CASRATGVPGEQYF.

V usage is TRBV5-5 and J usage is TRBJ2-5; perhaps TRBD2 as D (5 bases). This CDR3 region has 16 residues. Per the germline V gene, CDR1 is SGHKS and CDR2 is YYEKEE (reference sequence). V was cut by 1 base and J by 4 bases, with 17 bases left in between. CDR3 DNA: TGTGCCAGCAGCTTGTCTAGGGCGGGTTTCGGAGAGACCCAGTACTTC. This encodes CASSLSRAGFGETQYF.